Below, 23 T cell receptor beta chains from the same sample are listed, as sequenced in a study of cytomegalovirus exposure and HLA in healthy donors. A multiplex PCR was run with 60 Vbeta primers and 13 Jbeta primers. This table comes from immunoSEQ multiplex PCR, and its TCRdb copy is limited to in-frame clones, with some not included. The sample includes about 200,000 clones, around 87% seen only once; the top ten take under 2%. Sequences were obtained from PBMCs. The receptors stem from a woman between 18 and 29 years old in good health and CMV-seronegative.

This chain joins TRBV4-1 and TRBJ2-7, with TRBD1 matching over 8 bases. The CDR3 has 15 amino acids. Trimming cost V 0 bases and J 6 bases; bases outside gene matches: 7. Germline V gene data show CDR1 as MGHRA and CDR2 as YSYEKL. The CDR3 reads CASSQDRQGWAEQYF. The CDR3 DNA is TGCGCCAGCAGCCAAGATCGACAGGGGTGGGCCGAGCAGTACTTC.

J is TRBJ2-7 and V is TRBV4-2; D not resolved. This CDR3 has 17 residues. V lost 0 bases and J lost 0, with 15 bases in between. Germline lookup yields CDR1 LGHNA and CDR2 YNFKEQ. Here the CDR3 DNA reads TGTGCCAGCAGCCAAGACTATGACACGATGGCCTCCTACGAGCAGTACTTC. It specifies CASSQDYDTMASYEQYF.

The rearrangement uses TRBV27 and TRBJ1-5; a weak D match, TRBD1 (5 bases). CDR3 length: 15 residues. Germline V gene lookup returns CDR1 MNHEY and CDR2 SMNVEV (reference sequence). V was clipped by 6 bases and J by 0 bases, with 12 bases between them. This chain's CDR3 is CASSPRGYSNQPQHF. The CDR3 DNA reads TGTGCCAGCAGCCCAAGGGGTTATAGCAATCAGCCCCAGCATTTT.

The V and J genes are TRBV5-5 and TRBJ2-1; 13 nucleotides line up with TRBD2. The CDR3 totals 16 residues. Germline values: CDR1 SGHKS, CDR2 YYEKEE (reference sequence). V was clipped by 3 bases and J by 3 bases; unmatched bases: 3. In DNA, the CDR3 is TGTGCCAGCAGCTCGGGACTAGCGGGGAGCTACAATGAGCAGTTCTTC. As protein: CASSSGLAGSYNEQFF.

The CDR3 loop is CASSPPTGPFSYEQYF. As DNA, the CDR3 is TGTGCCAGCTCACCACCGACAGGTCCATTCTCCTACGAGCAGTACTTC. The rearrangement joins TRBV18 to TRBJ2-7; tentatively, D is TRBD1 (6 bases). The CDR3 loop spans 16 amino acids. CDR1 KGHSH and CDR2 LQKENI come from the germline V gene. Trimming pared 0 bases from V and 0 bases from J, leaving 12 bases between.

V usage is TRBV5-1 and J usage is TRBJ2-5; D call uncertain. V gave up 4 bases and J gave up 2 bases, with 12 bases separating them. Germline lookup yields CDR1 SGHRS and CDR2 YFSETQ. The CDR3 spans 14 residues. CDR3 loop: CASSPTGGQETQYF. CDR3 in DNA: TGCGCCAGCAGCCCGACCGGCGGTCAAGAGACCCAGTACTTC.

This chain uses TRBV5-1 with TRBJ1-2; unclear D gene. The germline V gene encodes CDR1 SGHRS and CDR2 YFSETQ. Trimming took 0 bases from V and 8 from J, leaving 8 bases between them. The length of the CDR3 is 12 residues. The chain's CDR3 is CASSLDGSGYTF. In DNA, the CDR3 is TGCGCCAGCAGCTTGGACGGGTCCGGCTACACCTTC.

This chain links TRBV5-1 with TRBJ1-6; no reliable D call. Deletions cut 5 bases from V and 4 bases from J, with 13 bases between. Germline CDR1 and CDR2: SGHRS and YFSETQ. This CDR3 contains 15 residues. The CDR3: CASSLSDPYNSPLHF. In DNA form, the CDR3 reads TGCGCCAGCAGTCTATCCGATCCTTATAATTCACCCCTCCACTTT.

CDR3 sequence (DNA): TGTGCCATCAGTGAGTCAAGAGTTAGCGGGGCTAGCACAGATACGCAGTATTTT. Protein sequence: CAISESRVSGASTDTQYF. This sequence joins TRBV10-3 and TRBJ2-3; 8 nucleotides line up with TRBD2. CDR3 length: 18 amino acids. The J segment lost 0 bases and the V segment lost 0 bases, leaving 8 bases of the junction unmatched. Germline CDR1 ENHRY, CDR2 SYGVKD.

V is TRBV4-1 and J is TRBJ1-5, with D perhaps matching TRBD1 (6 bases). The length of the CDR3 is 16 residues. With 4 bases removed from V and 0 bases from J, the gap between germline ends came to 13 bases. From germline, CDR1 is MGHRA and CDR2 YSYEKL. The CDR3 sequence: CASSPAGTPSNQPQHF. The CDR3 DNA sequence: TGCGCCAGCAGCCCGGCCGGGACACCTAGCAATCAGCCCCAGCATTTT.

A single count supports this clone. This chain connects TRBV5-1 to TRBJ1-2, with TRBD1 matching over 7 bases. Germline CDR1 is SGHRS and CDR2 is YFSETQ. The trim removed 5 bases at V and 8 bases at J, leaving 3 bases unmatched. The CDR3 loop spans 11 amino acids. The CDR3 nucleotides are TGCGCCAGCAGTTCGACAGGGGGCTACACCTTC. It translates to CASSSTGGYTF.

The chain has TRBV27 and TRBJ2-5, with a tentative D call TRBD2 (7 bases). The V gene's germline CDR1 is MNHEY and CDR2 SMNVEV (reference sequence). Trimming left V 7 bases short and J 5 bases short, with 14 bases between. This CDR3 spans 13 amino acids. The CDR3 here is CASKRGGGETQYF. In DNA, the CDR3 is TGTGCCAGCAAGAGGGGGGGCGGGGAGACCCAGTACTTC.

In its sample, this clone was seen once. The rearrangement uses TRBV10-1 and TRBJ2-3, with TRBD2 matching over 7 bases. Germline V lookup: CDR1 WNHNN, CDR2 SYGVQD (reference sequence). The length of the CDR3 is 15 residues. J was trimmed by 1 base and V by 6 bases; bases with no gene match: 7. The CDR3: CASSLRGTGTDTQYF. The CDR3 DNA sequence: TGCGCCAGCAGCCTGCGGGGGACCGGCACAGATACGCAGTATTTT.

The chain is built from TRBV30 and TRBJ2-7, with TRBD2 identical over 7 bases. V trimming: 2 bases; J trimming: 1 base; junction bases outside the gene matches: 8. The germline CDR1 and CDR2 sequences are GTSNPN and SVGIG (reference sequence). The CDR3 has 15 amino acids. The CDR3 DNA reads as TGTGCCTGGAGTCGGGGAGGGAGTCAATCCTACGAGCAGTACTTC. Amino acids: CAWSRGGSQSYEQYF.

This chain links TRBV6-1 with TRBJ2-7; maybe TRBD1 (6 bases). Looked up from germline, CDR1 is MNHNS and CDR2 is SASEGT. The CDR3 contains 13 residues. Trimming removed 7 bases from V and 0 bases from J, with 10 bases in between. Here the CDR3 reads CASIPGVSYEQYF. The CDR3 region has the DNA TGTGCCAGCATTCCAGGGGTCTCCTACGAGCAGTACTTC.

The chain links TRBV19 to TRBJ1-6; no reliable D call. The ends were cut back, 5 bases at V and 0 bases at J, with 8 bases in the middle. Germline loops: CDR1 LNHDA, CDR2 SQIVND (reference sequence). This CDR3 has 15 amino acids. The CDR3 protein is CASSLGGSYNSPLHF. In DNA, the CDR3 is TGTGCCAGTAGTCTCGGAGGCTCCTATAATTCACCCCTCCACTTT.

The chain links TRBV18 to TRBJ1-2; 9 nucleotides agree with TRBD1. This CDR3 has 13 amino acids. Germline V gene lookup returns CDR1 KGHSH and CDR2 LQKENI. Trimming removed 2 bases from V and 8 bases from J; junction bases left unmatched: 3. The CDR3 bases are TGTGCCAGCTCACCAGGGACAGGGCAAGGCTACACCTTC. Translating it yields CASSPGTGQGYTF.

This chain links TRBV11-2 with TRBJ1-2; 7 bases line up with TRBD1. The length of the CDR3 is 15 residues. The V and J ends lost 4 bases and 4 bases, in that order; junction bases with no gene match: 9. From germline, CDR1 is SGHAT and CDR2 FQNNGV. The CDR3 DNA reads TGTGCCAGCAGCTCAACACAGGGGCTCGGCTATGGCTACACCTTC. Translated, it gives CASSSTQGLGYGYTF.

The V call is TRBV18, the J call TRBJ2-1, with D perhaps matching TRBD1 (6 bases). The CDR3 has 15 amino acids. Germline V CDR1 and CDR2: KGHSH, LQKENI. Trimming pared 2 bases from V and 0 bases from J, leaving 8 bases between. The CDR3 loop reads CASSPGQTSYNEQFF. CDR3 sequence (DNA): TGTGCCAGCTCACCAGGACAGACCTCCTACAATGAGCAGTTCTTC. Looking up the rest from reference TRBV18 and TRBJ2-1 gives the full variable domain: NAGVMQNPRHLVRRRGQEARLRCSPMKGHSHVYWYRQLPEEGLKFMVYLQKENIIDESGMPKERFSAEFPKEGPSILRIQQVVRGDSAAYFCASSPGQTSYNEQFFGPGTRLTVL.

This chain uses TRBV7-3 with TRBJ2-1, with D hard to call. The CDR3 sequence is 12 residues long. CDR1 is SGHTA, CDR2 FQGTGA, per germline. The V and J ends lost 1 base and 7 bases respectively, with 5 bases between them. The CDR3 DNA follows: TGTGCCAGCAGCTTAAATATGAATGAGCAGTTCTTC. Encoded protein: CASSLNMNEQFF.

The V gene is TRBV13, the J gene TRBJ1-1; 7 bases fit TRBD1. The V gene's germline CDR1 is PRHDT and CDR2 FYEKMQ (reference sequence). V gave up 0 bases and J gave up 7 bases; unmatched junction bases: 11. The CDR3 extends over 16 amino acids. The chain's CDR3 is CASSLGVRGGVFEAFF. In nucleotides, the CDR3 is TGTGCCAGCAGCTTAGGTGTTCGAGGGGGCGTGTTTGAAGCTTTCTTT.

The V call is TRBV30, the J call TRBJ2-6; 8 bases match TRBD1. Trimming removed 1 base from V and 0 bases from J; junction bases left unmatched: 5. CDR3 length: 17 residues. CDR1 is GTSNPN and CDR2 is SVGIG in the germline V gene (reference sequence). The CDR3 DNA is TGTGCCTGGAGTGCCGGGACAGGTCCCTCTGGGGCCAACGTCCTGACTTTC. This encodes CAWSAGTGPSGANVLTF.

This chain uses TRBV28 with TRBJ1-1, with D perhaps TRBD1 (5 bases). The CDR3 sequence is 10 residues long. Per the germline V gene, CDR1 is MDHEN and CDR2 is SYDVKM. Trimming shortened V by 6 bases and J by 12 bases, and 11 bases separated the two germline ends. The CDR3 spells CASRRGQTFF. The CDR3 coding sequence is TGTGCCAGCAGAAGGGGTCAAACTTTCTTT.